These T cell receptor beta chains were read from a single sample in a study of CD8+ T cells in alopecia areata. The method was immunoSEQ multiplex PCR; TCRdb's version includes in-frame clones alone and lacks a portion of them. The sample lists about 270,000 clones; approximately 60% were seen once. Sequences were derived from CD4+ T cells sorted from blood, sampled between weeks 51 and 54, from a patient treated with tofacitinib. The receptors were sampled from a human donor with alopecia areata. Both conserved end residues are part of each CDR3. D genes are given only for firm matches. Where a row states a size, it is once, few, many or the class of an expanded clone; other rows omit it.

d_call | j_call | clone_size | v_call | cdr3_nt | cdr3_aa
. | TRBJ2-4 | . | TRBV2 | TGTGCCAGCAGTGAGGATGCAGGGGCTGCTCAGTACTTC | CASSEDAGAAQYF
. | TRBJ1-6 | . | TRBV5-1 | TGCGCCAGCAGCTTGATAAGGACTTCGGAGTCACCCCTCCACTTT | CASSLIRTSESPLHF
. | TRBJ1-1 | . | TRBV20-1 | TGCAGTGCAAGAGGGGGTTCTGAAGCTTTCTTT | CSARGGSEAFF
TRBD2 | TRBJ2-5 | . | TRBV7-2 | TGTGCCAGCAGCCGGACTAGCTCACAAGAGACCCAGTACTTC | CASSRTSSQETQYF
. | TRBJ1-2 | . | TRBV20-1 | TGCAGTGCCGGTTACGGCTACACCTTC | CSAGYGYTF
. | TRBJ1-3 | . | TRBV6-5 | TGTGCCAGCAGAGGAAGTGCTTGGTATTTT | CASRGSAWYF
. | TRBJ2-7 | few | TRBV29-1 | TGCAGCGTTGGCCGGGATCGGTACGAGCAGTACTTC | CSVGRDRYEQYF
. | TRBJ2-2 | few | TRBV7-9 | TGTGCCAGCAGCCCTACATCGAACACCGGGGAGCTGTTTTTT | CASSPTSNTGELFF
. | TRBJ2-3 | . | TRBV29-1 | TGCAGCGTTGAGGACAGCTTCACAGATACGCAGTATTTT | CSVEDSFTDTQYF
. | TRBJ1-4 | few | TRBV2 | TGTGCCAGCAGTTACCGGGCAGGAGAAAAACTGTTTTTT | CASSYRAGEKLFF
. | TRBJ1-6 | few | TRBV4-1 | TGCGCCAGCAGCCCTGCCCAGGGGAATTCACCCCTCCACTTT | CASSPAQGNSPLHF
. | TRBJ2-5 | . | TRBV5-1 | TGCGCCAGCAGCTTGGCCTACAGGAGTGAACAAGAGACCCAGTACTTC | CASSLAYRSEQETQYF
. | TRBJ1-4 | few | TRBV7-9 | TGTGCCAGCAGCTTACGGGAGGAAAAACTGTTTTTT | CASSLREEKLFF
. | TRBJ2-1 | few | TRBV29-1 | TGCAGCGTTTTGGGGGCATCCTACAATGAGCAGTTCTTC | CSVLGASYNEQFF
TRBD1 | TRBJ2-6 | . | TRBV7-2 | TGTGCCAGCAGCCCCGGACAGGGATCGGCTGGGGCCAACGTCCTGACTTTC | CASSPGQGSAGANVLTF
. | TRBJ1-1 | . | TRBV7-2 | TGTGCCAGCAGCGAGGGGATATGGAACACTGAAGCTTTCTTT | CASSEGIWNTEAFF
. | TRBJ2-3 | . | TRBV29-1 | TGCAGCTTCCGGGACAGCACAGATACGCAGTATTTT | CSFRDSTDTQYF
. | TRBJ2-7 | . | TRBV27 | TGTGCCAGCAGTTTACGCTTCCCCAAGGCTGGGGAAGACTCCTACGAGCAGTACTTC | CASSLRFPKAGEDSYEQYF
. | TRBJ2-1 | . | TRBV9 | TGTGCCAGCAGCGTAGGCCCTCTGGGCAGCTACAATGAGCAGTTCTTC | CASSVGPLGSYNEQFF
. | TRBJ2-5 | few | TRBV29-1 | TGCAGCGTCGGTGACGGCCAAGAGACCCAGTACTTC | CSVGDGQETQYF
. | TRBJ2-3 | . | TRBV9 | TGTGCCAGCAGCCCCAGACGGGACCTCACAGATACGCAGTATTTT | CASSPRRDLTDTQYF
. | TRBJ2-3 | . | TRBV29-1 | TGCAGCGTGGGACGGAGCACAGATACGCAGTATTTT | CSVGRSTDTQYF
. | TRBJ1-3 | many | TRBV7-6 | TGTGCCAGCAGCAATACAAGATCCTCTGGAAACACCATATATTTT | CASSNTRSSGNTIYF
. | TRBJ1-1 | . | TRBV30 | TGTGCCTGGAATCCGTTACAGGGAGCTTTCTTT | CAWNPLQGAFF
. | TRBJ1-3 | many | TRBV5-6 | TGTGCCAGCAGCTCTTATCGTTTGGACTCTGGAAACACCATATATTTT | CASSSYRLDSGNTIYF
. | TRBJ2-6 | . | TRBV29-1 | TGCAGCGTACACCTATTTGGGGCCAACGTCCTGACTTTC | CSVHLFGANVLTF
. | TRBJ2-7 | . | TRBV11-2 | TGTGCCAGCAGCTTAGGGTCAGGGAGCATCTACGAGCAGTACTTC | CASSLGSGSIYEQYF
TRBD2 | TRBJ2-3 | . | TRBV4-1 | TGCGCCAGCAGCCAAGTCCCAGCGGGGGGGCCGACAGATACGCAGTATTTT | CASSQVPAGGPTDTQYF
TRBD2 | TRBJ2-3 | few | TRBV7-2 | TGTGCCAGCAGCTTACCTAGCGGGGGGTTCGATACGCAGTATTTT | CASSLPSGGFDTQYF
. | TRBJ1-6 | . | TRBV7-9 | TGTGCCAGCAGCTTCGGTGGGACCGCGGGAGATAATTCACCCCTCCACTTT | CASSFGGTAGDNSPLHF
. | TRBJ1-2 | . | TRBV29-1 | TGCAGCGGCCTGGACCCTCCGGAGGGCACCTTC | CSGLDPPEGTF
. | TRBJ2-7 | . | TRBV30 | TGTGCCTGGATTGACAGCGACGAGCAGTACTTC | CAWIDSDEQYF
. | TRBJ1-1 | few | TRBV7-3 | TGTGCCAGCAGCTTAGGACCGGAGGGCACTGAAGCTTTCTTT | CASSLGPEGTEAFF
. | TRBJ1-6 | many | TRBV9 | TGTGCCAGCAGCGCCTATTCCGGGGCATATAATTCACCCCTCCACTTT | CASSAYSGAYNSPLHF
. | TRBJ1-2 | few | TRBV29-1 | TGCAGCGTTGAAGAGCGGGTTTATGGCTACACCTTC | CSVEERVYGYTF
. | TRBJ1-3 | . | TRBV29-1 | TGCAGCGTTGCCGGGACACCGTTCTCTGGAAACACCATATATTTT | CSVAGTPFSGNTIYF
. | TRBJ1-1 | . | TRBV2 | TGTGCCAGCAGCCGGGACAATATCGCTGAAGCTTTCTTT | CASSRDNIAEAFF
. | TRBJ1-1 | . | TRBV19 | TGTGCCAGTAGTATACGGGGGATTCCGAACACTGAAGCTTTCTTT | CASSIRGIPNTEAFF
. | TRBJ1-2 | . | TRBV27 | TGTGCCAGCAGCCCCGCCGGGGGGGTCTATGGCTACACCTTC | CASSPAGGVYGYTF
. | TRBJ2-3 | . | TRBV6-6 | TGTGCCAGCAGCCACTCCACTGCGGGCACAGATACGCAGTATTTT | CASSHSTAGTDTQYF
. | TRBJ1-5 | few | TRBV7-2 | TGTGCCAGCAGCTTATACAGTCAGCCCCAGCATTTT | CASSLYSQPQHF
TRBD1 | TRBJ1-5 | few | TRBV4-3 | TGCGCCAGCAGCCAAGACAGGGGGTATTATCAGCCCCAGCATTTT | CASSQDRGYYQPQHF
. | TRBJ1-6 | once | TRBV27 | TGTGCCAGCAGTCACATCGGGGTAGGGTCCTATAATTCACCCCTCCACTTT | CASSHIGVGSYNSPLHF
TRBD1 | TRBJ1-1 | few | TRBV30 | TGTGCCTGGGGTTCGATCAGGGGGCTAAGGGCTGAAGCTTTCTTT | CAWGSIRGLRAEAFF
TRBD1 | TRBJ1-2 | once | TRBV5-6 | TGTGCCAGCAGCATCACAGGGGGTCGGCTGGATGGCTACACCTTC | CASSITGGRLDGYTF
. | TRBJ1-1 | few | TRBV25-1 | TGTGCCAGCAGACTTAACACTGAAGCTTTCTTT | CASRLNTEAFF
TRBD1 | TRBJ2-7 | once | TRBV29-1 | TGCAGCGTTAGGGGACAGAGCTTCTACGAGCAGTACTTC | CSVRGQSFYEQYF
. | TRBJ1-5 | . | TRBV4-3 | TGCGCCAGCAGCCGGGGACAAAATCAGCCCCAGCATTTT | CASSRGQNQPQHF
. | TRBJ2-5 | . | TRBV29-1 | TGCAGCGTTGAGAGAGGCAGGGGCGGCGAGACCCAGTACTTC | CSVERGRGGETQYF
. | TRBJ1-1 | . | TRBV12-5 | TGTGCTAGTGGTTTGAACGGGAACACTGAAGCTTTCTTT | CASGLNGNTEAFF
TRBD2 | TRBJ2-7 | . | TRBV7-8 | TGTGCCAGCAGCTTTGGAGTTAGCGGGGGGTCCCTCTACGAGCAGTACTTC | CASSFGVSGGSLYEQYF
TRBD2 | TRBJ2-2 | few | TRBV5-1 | TGCGCCAGCAGCTGGACTAGCGGGGATCACGGGGAGCTGTTTTTT | CASSWTSGDHGELFF
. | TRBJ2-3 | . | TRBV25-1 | TGTGCCAGCAGTGAATGGTTGGGTCAGGGGAACACAGATACGCAGTATTTT | CASSEWLGQGNTDTQYF